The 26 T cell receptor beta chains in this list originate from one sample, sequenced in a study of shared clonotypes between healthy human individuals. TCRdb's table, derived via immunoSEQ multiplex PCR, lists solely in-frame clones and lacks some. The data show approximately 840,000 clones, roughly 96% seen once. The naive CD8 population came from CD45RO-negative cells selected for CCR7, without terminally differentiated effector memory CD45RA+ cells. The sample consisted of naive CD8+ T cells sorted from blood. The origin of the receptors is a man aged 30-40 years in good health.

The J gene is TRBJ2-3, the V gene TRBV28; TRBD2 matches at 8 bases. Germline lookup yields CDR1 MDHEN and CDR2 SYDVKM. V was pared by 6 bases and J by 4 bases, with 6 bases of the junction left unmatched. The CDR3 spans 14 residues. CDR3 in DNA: TGTGCCAGCAGGAAGCGGGAGAATGCAGATACGCAGTATTTT. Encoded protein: CASRKRENADTQYF. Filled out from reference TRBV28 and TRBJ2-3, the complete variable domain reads DVKVTQSSRYLVKRTGEKVFLECVQDMDHENMFWYRQDPGLGLRLIYFSYDVKMKEKGDIPEGYSVSREKKERFSLILESASTNQTSMYLCASRKRENADTQYFGPGTRLTVL.

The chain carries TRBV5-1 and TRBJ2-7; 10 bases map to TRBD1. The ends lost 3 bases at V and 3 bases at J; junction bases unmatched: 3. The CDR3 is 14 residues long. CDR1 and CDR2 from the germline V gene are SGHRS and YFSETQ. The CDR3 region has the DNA TGCGCCAGCAGCTCAGGACAGGGGGACTACGAGCAGTACTTC. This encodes CASSSGQGDYEQYF.

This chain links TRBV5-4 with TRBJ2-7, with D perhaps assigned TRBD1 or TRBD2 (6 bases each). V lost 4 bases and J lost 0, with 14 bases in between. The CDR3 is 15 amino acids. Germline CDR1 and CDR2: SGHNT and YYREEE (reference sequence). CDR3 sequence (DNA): TGTGCCAGCAGCGGGGGCGGGGCCAGCTCCTACGAGCAGTACTTC. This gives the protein CASSGGGASSYEQYF.

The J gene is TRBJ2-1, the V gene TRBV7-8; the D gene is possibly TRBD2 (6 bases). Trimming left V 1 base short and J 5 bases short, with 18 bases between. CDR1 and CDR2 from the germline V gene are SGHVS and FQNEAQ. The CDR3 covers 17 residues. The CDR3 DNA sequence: TGTGCCAGCAGCTTAGGCATTGTGGGGCGGGGCGACAATGAGCAGTTCTTC. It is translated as CASSLGIVGRGDNEQFF.

CDR3 coding DNA: TGTGCCAGCAAACAGGACAGCCTTCCCGGGGAGCTGTTTTTT. As protein: CASKQDSLPGELFF. The chain couples TRBV27 to TRBJ2-2, with TRBD1 as a possible D gene (6 bases). Germline V gene lookup returns CDR1 MNHEY and CDR2 SMNVEV (reference sequence). Trimming cost V 7 bases and J 6 bases, with 15 bases left between them. The CDR3 runs to 14 residues.

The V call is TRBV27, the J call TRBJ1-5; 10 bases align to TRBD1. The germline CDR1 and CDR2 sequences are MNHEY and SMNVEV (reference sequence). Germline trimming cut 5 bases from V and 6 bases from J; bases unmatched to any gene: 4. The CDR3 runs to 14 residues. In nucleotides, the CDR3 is TGTGCCAGCAGTGGACAGGGGGTTTTTCAGCCCCAGCATTTT. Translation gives CASSGQGVFQPQHF.

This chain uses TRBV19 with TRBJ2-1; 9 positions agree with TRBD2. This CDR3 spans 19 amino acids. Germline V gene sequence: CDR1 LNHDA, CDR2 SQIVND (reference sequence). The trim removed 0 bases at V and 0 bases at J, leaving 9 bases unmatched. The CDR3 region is CASSIDQREALFSYNEQFF. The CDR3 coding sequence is TGTGCCAGTAGTATAGATCAGCGGGAGGCCCTATTCTCCTACAATGAGCAGTTCTTC. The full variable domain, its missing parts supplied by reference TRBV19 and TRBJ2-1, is DGGITQSPKYLFRKEGQNVTLSCEQNLNHDAMYWYRQDPGQGLRLIYYSQIVNDFQKGDIAEGYSVSREKKESFPLTVTSAQKNPTAFYLCASSIDQREALFSYNEQFFGPGTRLTVL.

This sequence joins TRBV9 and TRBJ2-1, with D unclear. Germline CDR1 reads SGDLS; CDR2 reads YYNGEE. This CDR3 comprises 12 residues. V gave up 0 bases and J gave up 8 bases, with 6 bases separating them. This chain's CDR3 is CASSVASDEQFF. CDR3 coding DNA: TGTGCCAGCAGCGTAGCTTCTGATGAGCAGTTCTTC.

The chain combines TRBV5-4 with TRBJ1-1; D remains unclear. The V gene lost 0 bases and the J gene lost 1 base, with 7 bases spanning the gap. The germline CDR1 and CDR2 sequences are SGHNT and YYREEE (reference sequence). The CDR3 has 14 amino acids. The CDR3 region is CASSLAPGNTEAFF. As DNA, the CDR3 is TGTGCCAGCAGCTTGGCACCGGGGAACACTGAAGCTTTCTTT.

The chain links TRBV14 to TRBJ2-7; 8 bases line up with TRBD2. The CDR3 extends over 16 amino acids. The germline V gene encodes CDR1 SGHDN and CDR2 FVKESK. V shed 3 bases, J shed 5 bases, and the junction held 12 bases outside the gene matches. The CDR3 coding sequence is TGTGCCAGCAGCCAGCCTCTTGGACTAGCTTTCCACGAGCAGTACTTC. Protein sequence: CASSQPLGLAFHEQYF. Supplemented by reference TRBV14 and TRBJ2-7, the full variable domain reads EAGVTQFPSHSVIEKGQTVTLRCDPISGHDNLYWYRRVMGKEIKFLLHFVKESKQDESGMPNNRFLAERTGGTYSTLKVQPAELEDSGVYFCASSQPLGLAFHEQYFGPGTRLTVT.

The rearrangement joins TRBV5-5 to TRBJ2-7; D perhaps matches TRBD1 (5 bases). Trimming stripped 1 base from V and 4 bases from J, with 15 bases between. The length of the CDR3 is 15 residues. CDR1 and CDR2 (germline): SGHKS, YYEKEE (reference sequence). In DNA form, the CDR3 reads TGTGCCAGCAGCTTGTACCAGGGCCAAAGGTACGAGCAGTACTTC. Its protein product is CASSLYQGQRYEQYF.

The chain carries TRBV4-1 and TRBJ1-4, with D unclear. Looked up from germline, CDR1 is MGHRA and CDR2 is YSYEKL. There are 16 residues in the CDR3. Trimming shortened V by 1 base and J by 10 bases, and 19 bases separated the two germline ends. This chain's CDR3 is CASSQVSRQQFVKLFF. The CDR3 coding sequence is TGCGCCAGCAGCCAAGTCTCCAGACAACAGTTTGTAAAACTGTTTTTT.

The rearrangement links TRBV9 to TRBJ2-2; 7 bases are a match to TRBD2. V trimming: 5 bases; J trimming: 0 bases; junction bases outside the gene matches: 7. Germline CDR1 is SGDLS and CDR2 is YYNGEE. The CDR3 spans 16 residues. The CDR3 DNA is TGTGCCAGCAGTTTACAGCGGGGCACGAACACCGGGGAGCTGTTTTTT. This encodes CASSLQRGTNTGELFF.

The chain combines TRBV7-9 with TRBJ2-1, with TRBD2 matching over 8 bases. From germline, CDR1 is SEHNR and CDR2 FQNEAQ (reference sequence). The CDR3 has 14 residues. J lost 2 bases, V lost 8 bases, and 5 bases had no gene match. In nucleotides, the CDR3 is TGTGCCAGCCACCGGGAGGGCCCCTACAATGAGCAGTTCTTC. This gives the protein CASHREGPYNEQFF.

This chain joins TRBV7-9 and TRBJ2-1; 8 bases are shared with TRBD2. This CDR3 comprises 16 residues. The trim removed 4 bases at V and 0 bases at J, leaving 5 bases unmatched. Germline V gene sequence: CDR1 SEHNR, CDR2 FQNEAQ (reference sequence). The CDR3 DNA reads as TGTGCCAGCAGCTCACTAGCGGATAGCTCCTACAATGAGCAGTTCTTC. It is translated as CASSSLADSSYNEQFF. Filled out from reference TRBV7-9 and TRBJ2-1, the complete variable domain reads DTGVSQNPRHKITKRGQNVTFRCDPISEHNRLYWYRQTLGQGPEFLTYFQNEAQLEKSRLLSDRFSAERPKGSFSTLEIQRTEQGDSAMYLCASSSLADSSYNEQFFGPGTRLTVL.

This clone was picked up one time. The chain's CDR3 is CSAQGTSVGYEQYF. CDR3 DNA sequence: TGCAGCGCCCAGGGGACTAGCGTGGGTTACGAGCAGTACTTC. This sequence joins TRBV29-1 and TRBJ2-7, with 10 bases identical to TRBD2. The CDR3 is made up of 14 amino acids. Losses at the gene ends were 7 bases for V and 4 bases for J; bases not matched to a gene: 10. Per germline, CDR1 SQVTM and CDR2 ANQGSEA.

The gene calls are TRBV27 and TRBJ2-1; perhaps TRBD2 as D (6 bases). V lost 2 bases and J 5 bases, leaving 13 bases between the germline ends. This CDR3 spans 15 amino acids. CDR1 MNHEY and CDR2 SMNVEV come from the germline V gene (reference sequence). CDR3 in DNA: TGTGCCAGCAGTTTACGTCGGGAGCGTAACAATGAGCAGTTCTTC. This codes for CASSLRRERNNEQFF.

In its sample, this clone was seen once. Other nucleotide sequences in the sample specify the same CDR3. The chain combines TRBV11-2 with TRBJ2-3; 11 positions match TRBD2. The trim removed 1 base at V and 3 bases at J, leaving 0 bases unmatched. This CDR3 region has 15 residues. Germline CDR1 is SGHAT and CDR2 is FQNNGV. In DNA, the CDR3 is TGTGCCAGCAGCTTAGGGACTAGCGGGACAGATACGCAGTATTTT. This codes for CASSLGTSGTDTQYF.

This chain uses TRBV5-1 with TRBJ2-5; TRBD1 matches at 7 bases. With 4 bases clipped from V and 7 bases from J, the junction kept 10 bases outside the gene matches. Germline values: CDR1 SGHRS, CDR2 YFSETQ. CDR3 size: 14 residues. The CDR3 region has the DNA TGCGCCAGCAGCCCGACGACAGGGCTCGGGACCCAGTACTTC. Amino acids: CASSPTTGLGTQYF.

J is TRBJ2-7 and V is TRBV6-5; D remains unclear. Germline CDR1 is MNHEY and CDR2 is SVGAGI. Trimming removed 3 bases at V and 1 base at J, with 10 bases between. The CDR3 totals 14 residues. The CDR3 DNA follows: TGTGCCAGCAGTTATGAGTCCTGTTCCTACGAGCAGTACTTC. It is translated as CASSYESCSYEQYF.

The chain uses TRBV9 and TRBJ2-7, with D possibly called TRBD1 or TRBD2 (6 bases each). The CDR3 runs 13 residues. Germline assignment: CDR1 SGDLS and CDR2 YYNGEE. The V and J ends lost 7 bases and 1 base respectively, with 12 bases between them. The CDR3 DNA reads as TGTGCCAGCGGAGGGGGACATTCCTACGAGCAGTACTTC. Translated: CASGGGHSYEQYF.

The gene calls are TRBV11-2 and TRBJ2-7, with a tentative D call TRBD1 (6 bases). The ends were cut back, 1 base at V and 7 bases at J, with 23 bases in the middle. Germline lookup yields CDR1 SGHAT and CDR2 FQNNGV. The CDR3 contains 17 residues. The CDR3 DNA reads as TGTGCCAGCAGCTTAGGGCCCTACAGGGTGGGATTCGAGGAGCAGTACTTC. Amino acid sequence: CASSLGPYRVGFEEQYF.

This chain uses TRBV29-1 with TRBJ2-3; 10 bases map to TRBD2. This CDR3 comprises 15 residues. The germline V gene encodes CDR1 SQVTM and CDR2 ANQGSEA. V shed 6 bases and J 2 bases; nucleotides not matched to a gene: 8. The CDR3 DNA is TGCAGCGTAGCGGGAGGGCTCCCGATCACAGATACGCAGTATTTT. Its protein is CSVAGGLPITDTQYF.

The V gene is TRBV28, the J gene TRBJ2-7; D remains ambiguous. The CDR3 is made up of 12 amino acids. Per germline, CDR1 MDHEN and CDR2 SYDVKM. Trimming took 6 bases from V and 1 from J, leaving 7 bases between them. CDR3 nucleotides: TGTGCCAGCAGCCTCATGTCCTACGAGCAGTACTTC. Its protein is CASSLMSYEQYF.

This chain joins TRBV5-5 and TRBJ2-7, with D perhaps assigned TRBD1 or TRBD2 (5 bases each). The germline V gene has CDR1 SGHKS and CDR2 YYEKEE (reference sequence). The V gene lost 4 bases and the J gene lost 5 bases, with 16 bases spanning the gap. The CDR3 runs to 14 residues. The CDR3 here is CASSRAVRGNEQYF. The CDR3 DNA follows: TGTGCCAGCAGCCGCGCGGTTCGGGGCAACGAGCAGTACTTC.

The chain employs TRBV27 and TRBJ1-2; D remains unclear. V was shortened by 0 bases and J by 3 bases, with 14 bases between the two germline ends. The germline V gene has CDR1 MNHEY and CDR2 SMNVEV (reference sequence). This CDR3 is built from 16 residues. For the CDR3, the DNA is TGTGCCAGCAGTTTATCGCCGAGGGTTCAGCACTATGGCTACACCTTC. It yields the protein CASSLSPRVQHYGYTF.